This entry features one TCR beta chain sequence. What it binds is not known. The data stem from a study of CD8+CD57+ T cells in acquired aplastic anemia. Study-wide background: Mean yield of DNA from sorted CD4+ and CD8+ cells was approximately 3 ug. CD4+ cells from healthy donors averaged about 10.8 million reads. Study-wide results and limits: Patients were compared with controls for CD8+ Simpson's diversity, and no significant difference emerged.

Germline V gives CDR1 SGHTA, CDR2 FQGTGA. Unmatched junction bases numbered 18, after V lost 5 bases and J lost 10 bases. This CDR3 has 16 amino acids. Profiling of TCR beta VDJ combinations and CDR3 sequences used genomic DNA as template. TCRdb re-analysed the reads in MiXCR, keeping a single row per CDR3 protein. Of just over 400,000 distinct CDR3 sequences listed, about two thirds are singletons. This TCR came from a human donor in good health, serving as a control. The chain has TRBV7-3 and TRBJ2-3, with TRBD1 matching 7 bases. Source material: sorted CD4+, CD8+, or CD8+CD57+ T cells (not recorded which) from PBMCs. CDR3 nucleotides: TGTGCCAGCAGCAGACATGGACAGGACACCGGGGAGCCGCAGTATTTT. It translates to CASSRHGQDTGEPQYF.